The source of this T cell receptor (beta chain) is a study of persistence of HIV-infected CD4 T cells. Overall study: The sample holds CD4+ T cells responsive to CMV or HIV-1 Gag.

This was the immunoSEQ version 4 assay in survey mode. Using immunoSEQ multiplex PCR, the repertoire was profiled, and TCRdb retains in-frame clones only, with some absent. This sample has fewer than 40,000 clones, with 82% found just once. Lysates of CMV-infected fibroblasts at around 9.1 ug/mL stimulated these cells. Sorted nonresponding memory CD4+ T cells were CD40L-negative, CD69-negative, CD45RO-high. Before stimulation, PBMCs underwent CD8+ T cell depletion. Study conclusions and caveats: Compared with CD3/CD28-stimulated cells, CMV- and Gag-responding cells showed lower TCRbeta richness.

Note on this clone: The antigen is undetermined.

The CDR3 is 16 amino acids. CDR1 LGHNT and CDR2 FRNRAP come from the germline V gene. V shed 1 base and J 5 bases; nucleotides not matched to a gene: 6. This chain links TRBV12-5 with TRBJ2-3; TRBD1 matches 10 bases. The TCR was taken from an adult woman with HIV who was CMV-seropositive. This material consisted of CD4+ T cells sorted from PBMCs after 18-hour stimulation, taken from a patient who received antiretroviral therapy. CDR3 sequence (DNA): TGTGCTAGTGGTTTGGGAGGACAGGGGGTCATAGATACGCAGTATTTT. Protein product: CASGLGGQGVIDTQYF.